Listed here are 9 T cell receptor beta chains from one sample, sequenced in a study of control samples from healthy donors and cancer patients. Generated by immunoSEQ multiplex PCR, the TCRdb table keeps only in-frame clones and is missing some. Altogether around 28,000 clones are present, approximately 90% being singletons, with the ten largest covering 13%. The sample taken for sequencing was PBMCs. These receptors originate from a man aged 45-65 years with lung cancer.

This CDR3 is CASSPWTGANEKLFF. The CDR3 nucleotides are TGTGCCAGCAGCCCTTGGACAGGGGCTAATGAAAAACTGTTTTTT. The chain has TRBV14 and TRBJ1-4, with TRBD1 identical over 9 bases. This CDR3 has 15 amino acids. CDR1 and CDR2 (germline): SGHDN, FVKESK. V was pared by 4 bases and J by 3 bases, with 3 bases of the junction left unmatched. Full variable domain (outside the CDR3, taken from reference TRBV14 and TRBJ1-4): EAGVTQFPSHSVIEKGQTVTLRCDPISGHDNLYWYRRVMGKEIKFLLHFVKESKQDESGMPNNRFLAERTGGTYSTLKVQPAELEDSGVYFCASSPWTGANEKLFFGSGTQLSVL.

The rearrangement links TRBV5-4 to TRBJ2-5; no definite D call. CDR3 length: 12 residues. Trimming pared 1 base from V and 7 bases from J, leaving 8 bases between. Germline V gene lookup returns CDR1 SGHNT and CDR2 YYREEE (reference sequence). DNA of the CDR3: TGTGCCAGCAGCTTGCCAGACGGGACCCAGTACTTC. Protein: CASSLPDGTQYF.

This rearrangement joins TRBV7-9 to TRBJ2-3; 8 positions agree with TRBD1. With 3 bases clipped from V and 0 bases from J, the junction kept 5 bases outside the gene matches. This CDR3 region has 16 residues. Germline V gives CDR1 SEHNR, CDR2 FQNEAQ (reference sequence). The CDR3 nucleotides are TGTGCCAGCAGCTTCGGGACAGGCCTAAGCACAGATACGCAGTATTTT. Translating gives CASSFGTGLSTDTQYF.

A single count supports this clone. The rearrangement uses TRBV7-8 and TRBJ2-1, with a weak D call TRBD2 (7 bases). Trimming shortened V by 3 bases and J by 4 bases, and 13 bases separated the two germline ends. Germline loops: CDR1 SGHVS, CDR2 FQNEAQ. The CDR3 sequence is 15 residues long. The CDR3 protein is CASSFGRGPYNEQFF. In DNA form, the CDR3 reads TGTGCCAGCAGCTTCGGGCGGGGGCCTTACAATGAGCAGTTCTTC.

The rearrangement joins TRBV12-3 or TRBV12-4 to TRBJ1-3; D is possibly TRBD1 (5 bases). The V end lost 11 bases, the J end lost 0 bases, and 11 bases lay between the germline ends. The CDR3 contains 13 residues. This CDR3 is CAGGHSSGNTIYF. The DNA of the CDR3 is TGTGCCGGAGGACACAGCTCTGGAAACACCATATATTTT.

The chain combines TRBV9 with TRBJ2-7; D is possibly TRBD1 (6 bases). The CDR3 has 15 amino acids. V gave up 0 bases and J gave up 0 bases, with 10 bases separating them. Germline V gene lookup returns CDR1 SGDLS and CDR2 YYNGEE. The CDR3 bases are TGTGCCAGCAGCGTAGATGACAGGCCCTCCTACGAGCAGTACTTC. Amino acid sequence: CASSVDDRPSYEQYF.

The chain joins TRBV5-1 to TRBJ1-5, with D perhaps matching TRBD1 (6 bases). V lost 0 bases and J lost 2, with 9 bases in between. The germline gives CDR1 SGHRS, CDR2 YFSETQ. This CDR3 is built from 15 residues. The CDR3 DNA reads as TGCGCCAGCAGCTTGGTGGCAGGGGGCAATCAGCCCCAGCATTTT. This translates into CASSLVAGGNQPQHF.

The J gene is TRBJ2-3, the V gene TRBV5-1; D not certain. The CDR3 consists of 15 residues. Trimming removed 0 bases at V and 2 bases at J, with 10 bases between. Germline values: CDR1 SGHRS, CDR2 YFSETQ. The CDR3 is CASSLAKATTDTQYF. The CDR3 DNA follows: TGCGCCAGCAGCTTGGCAAAAGCTACCACAGATACGCAGTATTTT.

The chain links TRBV5-6 to TRBJ1-1; D possibly corresponds to TRBD1 (5 bases). Trimming shortened V by 1 base and J by 5 bases, and 24 bases separated the two germline ends. The germline V gene has CDR1 SGHDT and CDR2 YYEEEE. The CDR3 length is 18 residues. The CDR3 loop reads CASSLFFWTGGYKTEAFF. CDR3 nucleotide sequence: TGTGCCAGCAGCTTGTTTTTTTGGACCGGGGGATATAAGACTGAAGCTTTCTTT.